A selection of T cell receptor beta chains follows, all from one sample in a study of cytomegalovirus exposure and HLA in healthy donors. Generated by immunoSEQ multiplex PCR, the TCRdb table keeps only in-frame clones and is missing some. The sample records over 100,000 clones, about 95% being singletons. The sequenced material came from PBMCs. The receptors originated from a woman under 30 in good health and CMV-seronegative. The CDR3 runs from the conserved cysteine through the conserved F or W. The D gene is left open where the match is weak. Where a row states a size, it is once, few, many or the class of an expanded clone; other rows omit it.

j_gene,v_gene,len,abundance,d_gene,CDR3nt,CDR3aa
TRBJ2-7,TRBV9,19,NA,TRBD2,TGTGCCAGCAGCGTAGATGACGTGGGGAGCGGGATCCGGTCCTACGAGCAGTACTTC,CASSVDDVGSGIRSYEQYF
TRBJ2-5,TRBV29-1,15,NA,TRBD2,TGCAGCGTGCGGGGCCAGCGGGAGGTTTCGGAGACCCAGTACTTC,CSVRGQREVSETQYF
TRBJ1-1,TRBV7-3,14,NA,TRBD1,TGTGCCAGCAGCGCTGGGACAGTGAACACTGAAGCTTTCTTT,CASSAGTVNTEAFF
TRBJ1-4,TRBV9,15,NA,TRBD1,TGTGCCAGCAGCGAAGGACAGGTTTCCGACGAAAAACTGTTTTTT,CASSEGQVSDEKLFF
TRBJ2-7,TRBV6-1,14,NA,NA,TGTGCCAGCAGCTCCCTCGGTGCTACCTACGAGCAGTACTTC,CASSSLGATYEQYF
TRBJ2-7,TRBV18,15,NA,TRBD1,TGTGCCAGCTCCCCAACCGGGACAGGGACCTACGAGCAGTACTTC,CASSPTGTGTYEQYF
TRBJ1-1,TRBV5-5,14,once,TRBD1,TGTGCCAGCAGCGCCGGGACAGTGAACACTGAAGCTTTCTTT,CASSAGTVNTEAFF
TRBJ2-1,TRBV6-4,16,NA,TRBD2,TGTGCCAGCAGTGAAAGTGGCGGGAGTGGGGGGAATGAGCAGTTCTTC,CASSESGGSGGNEQFF
TRBJ2-7,TRBV19,15,NA,TRBD1,TGTGCCAGTAGTACTGGGACAGGGGGAAACTACGAGCAGTACTTC,CASSTGTGGNYEQYF
TRBJ2-7,TRBV18,15,NA,TRBD1,TGTGCCAGCTCCCCCGGGACAGGGGGTTCCTACGAGCAGTACTTC,CASSPGTGGSYEQYF
TRBJ2-7,TRBV6-1,13,NA,NA,TGTGCCAGCAGGGAGGGACTGCTTTACGAGCAGTACTTC,CASREGLLYEQYF
TRBJ1-6,TRBV5-1,13,NA,NA,TGCGCCAGCAGCTTGGCCCCAAATTCACCCCTCCACTTT,CASSLAPNSPLHF
TRBJ2-5,TRBV6-5,11,once,NA,TGTGCCAGCAGTAGGGGGGAGACCCAGTACTTC,CASSRGETQYF
TRBJ2-2,TRBV18,14,NA,NA,TGTGCCAGCTCTGAGCAGGGCGCCACCGGGGAGCTGTTTTTT,CASSEQGATGELFF
TRBJ2-2,TRBV5-1,19,NA,TRBD2,TGCGCCAGCAGCCAACCCGGGCGGGAGCTAGCTTTGAACACCGGGGAGCTGTTTTTT,CASSQPGRELALNTGELFF
TRBJ1-2,TRBV2,12,NA,TRBD1,TGTGCCAGCAGTGTCAGGGGGAAAGGCTACACCTTC,CASSVRGKGYTF
TRBJ2-7,TRBV7-9,15,NA,TRBD1,TGTGCCAGCAGCCTGACCGGGACAGGGTACTACGAGCAGTACTTC,CASSLTGTGYYEQYF
TRBJ2-7,TRBV5-6,14,NA,TRBD2,TGTGCCAGCAGCTTGTCTCCTAGCGGGTACGAGCAGTACTTC,CASSLSPSGYEQYF
TRBJ1-1,TRBV19,14,NA,NA,TGTGCCAGTAGTTATGGACAGCAGAACACTGAAGCTTTCTTT,CASSYGQQNTEAFF
TRBJ2-3,TRBV27,12,NA,NA,TGTGCCAGCAGTGTCGGTACAGATACGCAGTATTTT,CASSVGTDTQYF
TRBJ2-2,TRBV28,14,NA,NA,TGTGCCAGCACGAGCGTTGCGAACACCGGGGAGCTGTTTTTT,CASTSVANTGELFF
TRBJ2-7,TRBV10-1,12,NA,NA,TGCGCCAGCAGGGACAAACTCTACGAGCAGTACTTC,CASRDKLYEQYF
TRBJ1-5,TRBV6-5,15,NA,TRBD1,TGTGCCAGCAGTCCCGGGACAGGCATCAATCAGCCCCAGCATTTT,CASSPGTGINQPQHF
TRBJ2-3,TRBV30,16,NA,TRBD2,TGTGCCTGGAGTGTAGGAGCGGGGGGGATCACAGATACGCAGTATTTT,CAWSVGAGGITDTQYF
TRBJ1-6,TRBV11-3,16,NA,TRBD1,TGTGCCAGCAGCTCCGGCCACGGACAGGGACGGTCACCCCTCCACTTT,CASSSGHGQGRSPLHF
TRBJ1-2,TRBV15,15,NA,TRBD1,TGTGCCACCAGCAGTAACAGGGGGCAGGACTATGGCTACACCTTC,CATSSNRGQDYGYTF
TRBJ1-2,TRBV2,11,NA,TRBD1,TGTGCCAGCAGATTGACAGGGGTTGAAACCTTC,CASRLTGVETF
TRBJ2-7,TRBV4-1,15,NA,TRBD1,TGCGCCAGCAGCCTCCAGACAGGGGCCGCCTACGAGCAGTACTTC,CASSLQTGAAYEQYF
TRBJ1-1,TRBV18,13,NA,NA,TGTGCCAGCTCACTAGCAAGGAACACTGAAGCTTTCTTT,CASSLARNTEAFF
TRBJ1-6,TRBV7-9,16,NA,TRBD1,TGTGCCAGCAGCTCGCCTTTGACAGGGGCGCCTTCACCCCTCCACTTT,CASSSPLTGAPSPLHF
TRBJ1-2,TRBV5-6,12,once,TRBD1,TGTGCCAGCATGGGACAGTCCGGAAGCTACACCTTC,CASMGQSGSYTF
TRBJ1-1,TRBV4-1,13,NA,TRBD1,TGCGCCAGCAGCCAAATACAGGGGCCTGAAGCTTTCTTT,CASSQIQGPEAFF
TRBJ1-4,TRBV10-3,13,NA,NA,TGTGCCATCAGTGAACAGTTTAATGAAAAACTGTTTTTT,CAISEQFNEKLFF
TRBJ2-5,TRBV4-3,12,NA,NA,TGCGCCAGCAGCCAAGGAGGAGAGACCCAGTACTTC,CASSQGGETQYF
TRBJ2-2,TRBV7-6,16,NA,TRBD2,TGTGCCAGCAGCTTCGGACTAGCGGGGGCCGGCGGGGAGCTGTTTTTT,CASSFGLAGAGGELFF
TRBJ2-7,TRBV5-4,13,NA,NA,TGTGCCAGCAGCCCTTGGTACGGAGACGAGCAGTACTTC,CASSPWYGDEQYF
TRBJ2-2,TRBV6-5,15,NA,NA,TGTGCCAGCAGTTACTCCCAGGTCAACACCGGGGAGCTGTTTTTT,CASSYSQVNTGELFF
TRBJ2-7,TRBV7-2,15,once,TRBD1,TGTGCCAGCAGCTTAAGAGGGACAGGGCCTTACGAGCAGTACTTC,CASSLRGTGPYEQYF
TRBJ1-4,TRBV11-2,12,NA,NA,TGTGCCAGCAGCGCGGCGAATGAAAAACTGTTTTTT,CASSAANEKLFF
TRBJ2-7,TRBV9,13,NA,TRBD2,TGTGCCAGCAGCGTAGGTGCTAGCGGTCCTAAGCCCTTC,CASSVGASGPKPF
TRBJ1-5,TRBV29-1,13,NA,NA,TGCAGCGTTGAAGGAGGGGGTGGGGAGCCCCAGCATTTT,CSVEGGGGEPQHF
TRBJ1-1,TRBV2,12,NA,NA,TGTGCCAGCAGTGAACCGGGCACTGAAGCTTTCTTT,CASSEPGTEAFF